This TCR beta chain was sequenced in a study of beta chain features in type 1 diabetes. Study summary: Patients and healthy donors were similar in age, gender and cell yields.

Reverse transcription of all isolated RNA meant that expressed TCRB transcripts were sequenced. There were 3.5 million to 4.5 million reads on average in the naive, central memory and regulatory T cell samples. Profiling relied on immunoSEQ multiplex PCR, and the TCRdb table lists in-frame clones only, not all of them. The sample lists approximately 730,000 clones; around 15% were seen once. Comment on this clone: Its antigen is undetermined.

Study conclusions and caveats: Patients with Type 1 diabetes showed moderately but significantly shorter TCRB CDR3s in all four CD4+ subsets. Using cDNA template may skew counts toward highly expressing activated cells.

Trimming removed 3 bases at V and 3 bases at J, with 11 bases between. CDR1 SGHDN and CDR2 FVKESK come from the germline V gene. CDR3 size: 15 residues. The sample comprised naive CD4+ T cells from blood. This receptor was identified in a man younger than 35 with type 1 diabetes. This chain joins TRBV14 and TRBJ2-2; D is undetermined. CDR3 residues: CASSQDHGYTGELFF. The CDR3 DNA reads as TGTGCCAGCAGCCAGGACCACGGGTACACCGGGGAGCTGTTTTTT.